The next 24 T cell receptor beta chains were all read from a single sample in a study of blood T cell repertoires in COVID-19. The method was immunoSEQ multiplex PCR; TCRdb's version includes in-frame clones alone and lacks a portion of them. The sample has 250,000 to 350,000 clones; 70% to 85% are singletons. Source material: peripheral blood. These receptors came from a human donor with COVID-19, enrolled during active disease. The donor label of this sample is uncertain.

The rearrangement links TRBV24-1 to TRBJ2-1; weak D call: TRBD2 (6 bases). Germline-derived CDR1 and CDR2 are KGHDR and SFDVKD. The CDR3 covers 17 residues. V lost 4 bases and J lost 3, with 18 bases in between. The CDR3 loop is CATSERPGRDLYNEQFF. In nucleotides, the CDR3 is TGTGCCACCAGTGAACGCCCAGGGCGGGATCTCTACAATGAGCAGTTCTTC.

V usage is TRBV11-2 and J usage is TRBJ2-1, with TRBD2 matching over 14 bases. J gave up 7 bases and V 4 bases, and 6 bases lay outside the gene matches. Germline V gene lookup returns CDR1 SGHAT and CDR2 FQNNGV. This CDR3 region has 16 residues. CDR3 DNA sequence: TGTGCCAGCAGCTCCTCCCGGACTAGCGGGAGGAATGAGCAGTTCTTC. Its translation: CASSSSRTSGRNEQFF.

The CDR3 nucleotides read TGTGCCAGCAGTCTGGTGGGACAGGGGCCGCAGTCTGAAGCTTTCTTT. It yields the protein CASSLVGQGPQSEAFF. The rearrangement uses TRBV28 and TRBJ1-1; TRBD1 matches 10 bases. From germline, CDR1 is MDHEN and CDR2 SYDVKM. V shed 5 bases and J 6 bases; nucleotides not matched to a gene: 12. This CDR3 has 16 residues. Complete variable domain (other parts from reference TRBV28 and TRBJ1-1): DVKVTQSSRYLVKRTGEKVFLECVQDMDHENMFWYRQDPGLGLRLIYFSYDVKMKEKGDIPEGYSVSREKKERFSLILESASTNQTSMYLCASSLVGQGPQSEAFFGQGTRLTVV.

This clone has a handful of counts. The rearrangement links TRBV28 to TRBJ1-2, with TRBD1 identical over 7 bases. Germline trimming cut 6 bases from V and 7 bases from J; bases unmatched to any gene: 5. Germline values: CDR1 MDHEN, CDR2 SYDVKM. The length of the CDR3 is 12 residues. The CDR3 sequence: CASRGQSAGYTF. In DNA form, the CDR3 reads TGTGCCAGCAGGGGACAGTCGGCTGGCTACACCTTC.

The V call is TRBV7-2, the J call TRBJ1-2, with TRBD1 identical over 12 bases. Germline lookup yields CDR1 SGHTA and CDR2 FQGNSA. Germline trimming cut 0 bases from V and 8 bases from J; bases unmatched to any gene: 1. This CDR3 has 14 amino acids. The DNA for the CDR3 is TGTGCCAGCAGCTTAGCGGGACAGGGGGCGGGCTACACCTTC. This gives the protein CASSLAGQGAGYTF.

The chain is built from TRBV30 and TRBJ1-1; possible D gene TRBD1, 5 bases. V was shortened by 2 bases and J by 7 bases, with 14 bases between the two germline ends. The germline gives CDR1 GTSNPN, CDR2 SVGIG (reference sequence). The CDR3 contains 13 residues. The DNA for the CDR3 is TGTGCCTGGAGTTTGGGGGGGGAATTTGAAGCTTTCTTT. Protein sequence: CAWSLGGEFEAFF.

V is TRBV18 and J is TRBJ2-7; D is perhaps TRBD2 (5 bases). The V end lost 3 bases, the J end lost 3 bases, and 12 bases lay between the germline ends. Germline CDR1 is KGHSH and CDR2 is LQKENI. The CDR3 consists of 14 residues. The CDR3 bases are TGTGCCAGCTCACCTCCGGCTAGCCTCTACGAGCAGTACTTC. Translating gives CASSPPASLYEQYF.

The V call is TRBV30, the J call TRBJ2-1, with 8 bases aligning to TRBD1. In germline, CDR1 is GTSNPN, CDR2 SVGIG (reference sequence). With V trimmed by 4 bases and J by 6 bases, 2 bases remained unmatched. The CDR3 totals 12 residues. The CDR3: CAWTDRGNEQFF. CDR3 in DNA: TGTGCCTGGACAGACAGGGGCAATGAGCAGTTCTTC.

This clone was recorded only once. V and J are TRBV12-5 and TRBJ2-1, with D tentatively TRBD2 (5 bases). V was pared by 7 bases and J by 9 bases, with 22 bases between. The CDR3 contains 15 residues. From germline, CDR1 is LGHNT and CDR2 FRNRAP. As DNA, the CDR3 is TGTGCTAGTGCCCCTATCTCCACTAGTTATCCTGAGCAGTTCTTC. It is translated as CASAPISTSYPEQFF.

The V call is TRBV15, the J call TRBJ1-2; 8 bases match TRBD1. The J segment lost 7 bases and the V segment lost 1 base, leaving 8 bases of the junction unmatched. The CDR3 spans 15 residues. Germline assignment: CDR1 LNHNV and CDR2 YYDKDF (reference sequence). Written as DNA, the CDR3 is TGTGCCACCAGCAGAGCCCAGGGGGCGTATGGTGGCTACACCTTC. Its protein is CATSRAQGAYGGYTF.

The chain carries TRBV28 and TRBJ2-5, with D maybe TRBD1 (7 bases). Germline loops: CDR1 MDHEN, CDR2 SYDVKM. With 6 bases removed from V and 0 bases from J, the gap between germline ends came to 17 bases. CDR3 length: 16 residues. CDR3 DNA: TGTGCCAGCAGAACACTCAGGGGGGCAGACCAAGAGACCCAGTACTTC. As protein: CASRTLRGADQETQYF.

J is TRBJ2-7 and V is TRBV29-1; possibly TRBD2 for D (7 bases). CDR1 and CDR2 (germline): SQVTM, ANQGSEA. The CDR3 spans 14 residues. V was shortened by 7 bases and J by 7 bases, with 23 bases between the two germline ends. The CDR3 DNA is TGCAGCGGGGCTAAGGGGGAGGGCCTGGGAGAGCAGTACTTC. Residues: CSGAKGEGLGEQYF.

The chain has TRBV5-1 and TRBJ1-1; 8 nucleotides line up with TRBD1. Germline CDR1 and CDR2: SGHRS and YFSETQ. This CDR3 is 17 amino acids long. V lost 4 bases to trimming and J lost 4 bases; unmatched junction nucleotides: 15. CDR3 loop: CASSLPTGAILGTEAFF. Written as DNA, the CDR3 is TGCGCCAGCAGCCTACCGACAGGGGCAATTTTGGGCACTGAAGCTTTCTTT.

This chain uses TRBV6-5 with TRBJ2-1; 9 nucleotides line up with TRBD2. This CDR3 is built from 15 residues. After removal of 0 bases from V and 9 bases from J, the junction contained 6 bases not matched to a gene. Germline values: CDR1 MNHEY, CDR2 SVGAGI. DNA of the CDR3: TGTGCCAGCAGTTACTCGTATGCGGGGGGGCCTGAGCAGTTCTTC. This codes for CASSYSYAGGPEQFF.

The chain couples TRBV7-2 to TRBJ2-1; 13 nucleotides agree with TRBD2. This CDR3 comprises 17 residues. V dropped 5 bases and J dropped 9; count of bases not matched to a gene: 13. Germline CDR1 is SGHTA and CDR2 is FQGNSA. The CDR3: CASSVISGLAGMGEQFF. Here the CDR3 DNA reads TGTGCCAGCAGCGTTATATCGGGACTAGCGGGAATGGGTGAGCAGTTCTTC.

V usage is TRBV9 and J usage is TRBJ2-5, with 8 bases that match TRBD2. The ends lost 2 bases at V and 5 bases at J; junction bases unmatched: 11. This CDR3 has 16 amino acids. Germline CDR1 is SGDLS and CDR2 is YYNGEE. CDR3 loop: CASSVGSGRSGETQYF. CDR3 coding DNA: TGTGCCAGCAGCGTTGGCAGCGGGAGATCGGGGGAGACCCAGTACTTC.

The chain uses TRBV30 and TRBJ2-5, with D possibly matching TRBD2 (6 bases). Germline V CDR1 and CDR2: GTSNPN, SVGIG (reference sequence). The CDR3 covers 13 residues. V dropped 5 bases and J dropped 5 bases, with 15 bases sitting between them. CDR3 coding DNA: TGTGCCTGGGGACTACGAGGTCAGGAGACCCAGTACTTC. Translated: CAWGLRGQETQYF.

V gene TRBV5-6 combines with J gene TRBJ2-3, with TRBD1 matching over 7 bases. Germline lookup yields CDR1 SGHDT and CDR2 YYEEEE. The CDR3 has 19 residues. The V gene end was trimmed by 4 bases and the J gene end by 0 bases; junction bases not matched to a gene: 17. The CDR3 nucleotides are TGTGCCAGCAGCCACGCGCTTCAGAGGGGGCCACGCAGCACAGATACGCAGTATTTT. It codes for CASSHALQRGPRSTDTQYF. The variable domain in full, completed from reference TRBV5-6 and TRBJ2-3, reads DAGVTQSPTHLIKTRGQQVTLRCSPKSGHDTVSWYQQALGQGPQFIFQYYEEEERQRGNFPDRFSGHQFPNYSSELNVNALLLGDSALYLCASSHALQRGPRSTDTQYFGPGTRLTVL.

The rearrangement links TRBV29-1 to TRBJ2-1, with D tentatively TRBD2 (6 bases). The CDR3 spans 15 residues. Trimming removed 6 bases from V and 4 bases from J, with 19 bases in between. Per germline, CDR1 SQVTM and CDR2 ANQGSEA. CDR3 bases: TGCAGCGTGACCACGACTAGTATTTGGTACAATGAGCAGTTCTTC. This sequence encodes CSVTTTSIWYNEQFF.

As DNA, the CDR3 is TGTGCCAGTAGTATAGGGACACATTCGACAGGCTACACCTTC. Amino acid sequence: CASSIGTHSTGYTF. The rearrangement uses TRBV19 and TRBJ1-2; tentative D call: TRBD1 (5 bases). CDR1 is LNHDA, CDR2 SQIVND, per germline (reference sequence). V was trimmed by 1 base and J by 8 bases, leaving 14 bases between them. The CDR3 sequence is 14 residues long.

The chain uses TRBV5-1 and TRBJ1-4; possibly TRBD1 for D (5 bases). This CDR3 region has 17 residues. Germline CDR1 is SGHRS and CDR2 is YFSETQ. V lost 0 bases to trimming and J lost 0 bases, with 12 bases between them. The CDR3, as DNA: TGCGCCAGCAGCTTGGCAGGGTCAGCTGCAACTAATGAAAAACTGTTTTTT. Its protein product is CASSLAGSAATNEKLFF. The full variable domain, with the rest looked up from reference TRBV5-1 and TRBJ1-4, is KAGVTQTPRYLIKTRGQQVTLSCSPISGHRSVSWYQQTPGQGLQFLFEYFSETQRNKGNFPGRFSGRQFSNSRSEMNVSTLELGDSALYLCASSLAGSAATNEKLFFGSGTQLSVL.

The V and J genes are TRBV5-5 and TRBJ2-6; no clear D. Trimming cost V 4 bases and J 1 base, with 9 bases left between them. In germline, CDR1 is SGHKS, CDR2 YYEKEE (reference sequence). The CDR3 runs to 15 residues. The DNA for the CDR3 is TGTGCCAGCAGCCGGCCCGGGTCTGGGGCCAACGTCCTGACTTTC. It encodes CASSRPGSGANVLTF.

This chain uses TRBV6-5 with TRBJ1-2; D perhaps matches TRBD1 (5 bases). The ends were cut back, 4 bases at V and 5 bases at J, with 17 bases in the middle. The germline V gene has CDR1 MNHEY and CDR2 SVGAGI. The CDR3 length is 15 residues. The CDR3 nucleotides are TGTGCCAGCAGTTTCCGGACAAACCCCAGGTATGGCTACACCTTC. It is translated as CASSFRTNPRYGYTF.

The chain recombines TRBV6-5 with TRBJ2-7, with 11 bases that match TRBD1. CDR3 size: 15 residues. V lost 2 bases, J lost 2 bases, and 2 bases stayed unmatched. Germline V gene lookup returns CDR1 MNHEY and CDR2 SVGAGI. For the CDR3, the DNA is TGTGCCAGCAGTTACCTGGGACAGGGGGCCTACGAGCAGTACTTC. It translates to CASSYLGQGAYEQYF.